The 4 T cell receptor beta chains below all came from one sample that was sequenced in a study of blood T cell repertoires in COVID-19. This table comes from immunoSEQ multiplex PCR, and its TCRdb copy is limited to in-frame clones, with some not included. The sample lists under 100,000 clones, less than 95% occurring once. The sample consisted of peripheral blood. Receptors originate from a man aged 45 to 65 with acute or convalescent COVID-19.

V and J are TRBV18 and TRBJ1-4; D may be TRBD1 (6 bases). The length of the CDR3 is 13 residues. Germline assignment: CDR1 KGHSH and CDR2 LQKENI. V lost 1 base and J 6 bases, leaving 6 bases between the germline ends. The CDR3 reads CASSPRQDEKLFF. CDR3 DNA: TGTGCCAGCTCACCACGACAGGATGAAAAACTGTTTTTT.

This sequence joins TRBV24-1 and TRBJ2-3; D not certain. CDR3 length: 13 residues. Deletions cut 4 bases from V and 7 bases from J, with 11 bases between. Germline V gene data show CDR1 as KGHDR and CDR2 as SFDVKD. As DNA, the CDR3 is TGTGCCACCAGTGACTCACTTCCAAATACGCAGTATTTT. As protein: CATSDSLPNTQYF.

CDR3 loop: CASNTFRDRGTGELFF. CDR3 DNA sequence: TGTGCCAGCAACACCTTCCGGGACAGGGGGACCGGGGAGCTGTTTTTT. This rearrangement joins TRBV9 to TRBJ2-2; 11 bases map to TRBD1. Germline CDR1 SGDLS, CDR2 YYNGEE. The CDR3 totals 16 residues. Germline trimming cut 6 bases from V and 5 bases from J; bases unmatched to any gene: 9.

The chain combines TRBV29-1 with TRBJ1-1; 9 positions agree with TRBD1. CDR1 and CDR2 (germline): SQVTM, ANQGSEA. CDR3 length equals 13 residues. With V trimmed by 4 bases and J by 5 bases, 5 bases remained unmatched. CDR3: CSVGEDRGTEAFF. The CDR3, as DNA: TGCAGCGTTGGAGAGGACAGGGGAACTGAAGCTTTCTTT.